This record covers a single T cell receptor beta chain. The antigen remains unidentified. An expansion of CD8+CD57+ cells by flow cytometry had been shown in patients chosen for sequencing. CDR3 length: 13 amino acids. The V and J ends lost 4 bases and 1 base respectively, with 7 bases between them. Germline V gives CDR1 MNHEY, CDR2 SVGAGI. The sample belongs to a study of CD8+CD57+ T cells in acquired aplastic anemia. The overall study: Sorting CD4+ and CD8+ cells gave DNA averaging 3.2 ug.

The template used for profiling TCR beta VDJ and CDR3 was genomic DNA. TCRdb reprocessed the reads with MiXCR, giving one entry per CDR3 protein. The sample yields some 170,000 distinct CDR3 sequences, 71% seen once. Study-level findings and limits: CD8+ Simpson's diversity showed no significant patient-control difference. A set of approximately 30 CD8+ CDR3 sequences was shared between patients and controls, and these sequences appeared highly expressed in patients.

This chain connects TRBV6-5 to TRBJ1-1; the D gene is possibly TRBD1 (5 bases). The receptor comes from a human donor with aplastic anemia. Sequenced: sorted CD4+, CD8+, or CD8+CD57+ T cells (not recorded which) from PBMCs. CDR3 in DNA: TGTGCCAGCAGTTGGGACCGGAACACTGAAGCTTTCTTT. Its translation is CASSWDRNTEAFF.